This TCR beta chain was obtained from a study of CD8 T cells in Susac syndrome. Notes on the study in general: When the CD4+ T cell repertoires of patients with Susac syndrome were examined, they did not show any clonal expansion.

Random hexamers primed reverse transcription of about 0.45 to 1 ug RNA. immunoSEQ multiplex PCR amplified TCR beta CDR3 across 54 Vbeta, 13 Jbeta. TCRdb reprocessed the immunoSEQ multiplex PCR reads with MiXCR, giving one entry per CDR3 protein. The data show some 240,000 distinct CDR3 sequences, with less than 96% seen just once and approximately 0.094% held by the top ten. Trimming took off 1 base at V and 1 base at J, with 8 bases between the two ends. The CDR3 extends over 16 amino acids. Germline V lookup: CDR1 SGHTA, CDR2 FQGTGA. With regard to this clonotype: Its antigen is as yet unknown.

Sequencing of TCR beta was carried out in blood CD8+ and CD4+ T cells. The specimen sequenced was CD4+ T cells from PBMCs. This chain connects TRBV7-3 to TRBJ2-6, with D possibly TRBD2 on 6 matching bases. This receptor was identified in a human donor with Susac syndrome. The CDR3 DNA reads as TGTGCCAGCAGCTTAAGGGGGACTTCTGGGGCCAACGTCCTGACTTTC. This encodes CASSLRGTSGANVLTF. The variable domain in full, completed from reference TRBV7-3 and TRBJ2-6, reads GAGVSQTPSNKVTEKGKYVELRCDPISGHTALYWYRQSLGQGPEFLIYFQGTGAADDSGLPNDRFFAVRPEGSVSTLKIQRTERGDSAVYLCASSLRGTSGANVLTFGAGSRLTVL.